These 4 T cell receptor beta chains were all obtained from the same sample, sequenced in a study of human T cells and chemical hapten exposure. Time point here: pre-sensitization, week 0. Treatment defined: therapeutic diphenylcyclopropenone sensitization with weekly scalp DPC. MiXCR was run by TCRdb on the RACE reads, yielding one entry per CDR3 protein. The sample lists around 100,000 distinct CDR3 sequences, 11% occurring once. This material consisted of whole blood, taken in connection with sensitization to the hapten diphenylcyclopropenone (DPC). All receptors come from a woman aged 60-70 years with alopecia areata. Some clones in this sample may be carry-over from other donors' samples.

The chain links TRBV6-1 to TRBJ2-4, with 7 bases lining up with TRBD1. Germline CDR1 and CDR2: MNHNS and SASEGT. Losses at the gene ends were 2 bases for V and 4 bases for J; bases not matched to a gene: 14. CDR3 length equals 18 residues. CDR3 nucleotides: TGTGCCAGCAGTGAACGGTCGGGCAGGGGGTTAGCAAAAAACATTCAGTACTTC. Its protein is CASSERSGRGLAKNIQYF.

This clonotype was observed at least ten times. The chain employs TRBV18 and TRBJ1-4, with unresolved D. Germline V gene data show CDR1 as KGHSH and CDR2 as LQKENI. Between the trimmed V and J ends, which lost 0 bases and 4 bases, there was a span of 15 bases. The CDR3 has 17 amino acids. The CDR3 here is CASSPPSTGSGNEKLFF. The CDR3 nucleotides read TGTGCCAGCTCACCACCTTCAACGGGCAGCGGTAATGAAAAACTGTTTTTT. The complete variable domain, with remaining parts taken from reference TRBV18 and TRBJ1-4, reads NAGVMQNPRHLVRRRGQEARLRCSPMKGHSHVYWYRQLPEEGLKFMVYLQKENIIDESGMPKERFSAEFPKEGPSILRIQQVVRGDSAAYFCASSPPSTGSGNEKLFFGSGTQLSVL.

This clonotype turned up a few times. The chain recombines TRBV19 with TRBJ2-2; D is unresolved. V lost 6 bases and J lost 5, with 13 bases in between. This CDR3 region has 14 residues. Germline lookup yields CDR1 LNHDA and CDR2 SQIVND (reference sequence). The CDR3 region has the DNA TGTGCCAGTAGAAGTGAATGGCGTACCGGGGAGCTGTTTTTT. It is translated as CASRSEWRTGELFF.

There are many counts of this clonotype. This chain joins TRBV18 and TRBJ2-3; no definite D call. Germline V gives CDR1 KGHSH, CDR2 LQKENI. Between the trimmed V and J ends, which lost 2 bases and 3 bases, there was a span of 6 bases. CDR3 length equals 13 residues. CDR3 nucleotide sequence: TGTGCCAGCTCACCAGTATTAACAGATACGCAGTATTTT. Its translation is CASSPVLTDTQYF.